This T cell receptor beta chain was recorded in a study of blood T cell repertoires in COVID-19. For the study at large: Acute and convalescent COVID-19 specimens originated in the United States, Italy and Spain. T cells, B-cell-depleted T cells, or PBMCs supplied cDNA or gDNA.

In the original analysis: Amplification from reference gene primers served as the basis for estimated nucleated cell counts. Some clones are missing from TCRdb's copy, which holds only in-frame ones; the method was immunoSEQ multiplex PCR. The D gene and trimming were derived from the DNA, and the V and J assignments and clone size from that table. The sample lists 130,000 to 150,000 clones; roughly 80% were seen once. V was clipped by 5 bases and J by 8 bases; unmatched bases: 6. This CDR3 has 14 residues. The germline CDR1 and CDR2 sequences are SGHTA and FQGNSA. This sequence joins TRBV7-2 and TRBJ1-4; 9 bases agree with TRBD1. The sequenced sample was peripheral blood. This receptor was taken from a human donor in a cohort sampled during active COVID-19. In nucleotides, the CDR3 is TGTGCCAGCAGCCCCGGGACAGGGAGCGAAAAACTGTTTTTT. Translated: CASSPGTGSEKLFF. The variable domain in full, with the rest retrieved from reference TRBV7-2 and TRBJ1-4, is GAGVSQSPSNKVTEKGKDVELRCDPISGHTALYWYRQSLGQGLEFLIYFQGNSAPDKSGLPSDRFSAERTGGSVSTLTIQRTQQEDSAVYLCASSPGTGSEKLFFGSGTQLSVL.